The 28 T cell receptor beta chains reported below all come from one sample, sequenced in a study of T cell responses to AZD1222 COVID-19 vaccine. Using immunoSEQ multiplex PCR, the repertoire was profiled, and TCRdb retains in-frame clones only, with some absent. The repertoire holds approximately 150,000 clones, with about 94% as singletons. This specimen was peripheral blood, taken on day 0 of AZD1222 vaccination. The source of these receptors is an adult in good health.

The chain couples TRBV15 to TRBJ1-1; TRBD1 might be the D (6 bases). The CDR3 length is 15 residues. The ends were cut back, 0 bases at V and 3 bases at J, with 11 bases in the middle. Germline V gene data show CDR1 as LNHNV and CDR2 as YYDKDF (reference sequence). Here the CDR3 reads CATSRDTGRDTEAFF. The CDR3 DNA sequence: TGTGCCACCAGCAGAGATACAGGGCGGGACACTGAAGCTTTCTTT.

The V call is TRBV6-8, the J call TRBJ2-7, with a weak D call TRBD1 (5 bases). Germline loops: CDR1 MNHGY, CDR2 SAAAGT. V lost 8 bases, J lost 6 bases, and 20 bases lay in between. The CDR3 is 14 amino acids. The CDR3 reads CASSRRGPGLEQYF. The CDR3 DNA sequence: TGTGCCAGCTCGAGAAGGGGCCCTGGGCTCGAGCAGTACTTC.

The chain links TRBV11-2 to TRBJ2-5; D is uncertain. V lost 5 bases and J lost 5, with 9 bases in between. In germline, CDR1 is SGHAT, CDR2 FQNNGV. The CDR3 is 12 residues long. This CDR3 is CASSPSPETQYF. In DNA form, the CDR3 reads TGTGCCAGCAGCCCGAGCCCCGAGACCCAGTACTTC.

This clone appeared a single time. This sample also contains other DNA sequences that code for the same CDR3. The V gene is TRBV5-1, the J gene TRBJ2-3, with D perhaps matching TRBD2 (5 bases). This CDR3 region has 13 residues. With 0 bases removed from V and 3 bases from J, the gap between germline ends came to 5 bases. Germline values: CDR1 SGHRS, CDR2 YFSETQ. CDR3 in DNA: TGCGCCAGCAGCTTGGGAGGGACAGATACGCAGTATTTT. This codes for CASSLGGTDTQYF.

The gene calls are TRBV28 and TRBJ1-2, with a tentative D call TRBD1 (5 bases). Trimming stripped 8 bases from V and 6 bases from J, with 13 bases between. Germline CDR1 and CDR2: MDHEN and SYDVKM. This CDR3 comprises 12 residues. The CDR3 spells CASVGDGDGYTF. CDR3 nucleotides: TGTGCCAGCGTCGGGGACGGCGATGGCTACACCTTC.

The chain is built from TRBV6-5 and TRBJ1-6; no clear D. Looked up from germline, CDR1 is MNHEY and CDR2 is SVGAGI. The CDR3 has 14 amino acids. V lost 2 bases and J lost 7, with 9 bases in between. CDR3 in DNA: TGTGCCAGCAGTTACGCGGGAGCGAATTCACCCCTCCACTTT. It yields the protein CASSYAGANSPLHF.

The gene calls are TRBV25-1 and TRBJ1-1, with D unclear. Germline CDR1 reads MGHDK; CDR2 reads SYGVNS. Trimming removed 3 bases from V and 7 bases from J, with 18 bases in between. The CDR3 runs 15 residues. CDR3 region: CASSDFRSPVGEAFF. DNA for the CDR3: TGTGCCAGCAGTGACTTCCGGTCGCCGGTCGGTGAAGCTTTCTTT.

The chain uses TRBV7-9 and TRBJ1-2; possible D gene TRBD1, 5 bases. This CDR3 spans 13 amino acids. The germline CDR1 and CDR2 sequences are SEHNR and FQNEAQ (reference sequence). V dropped 1 base and J dropped 8 bases, with 11 bases sitting between them. The CDR3: CASSLDVWDGYTF. The CDR3 region has the DNA TGTGCCAGCAGCTTAGATGTGTGGGACGGCTACACCTTC.

In this sample, this clone turned up once. The chain has TRBV4-1 and TRBJ2-5; D perhaps matches TRBD1 (6 bases). V lost 2 bases and J 4 bases, leaving 11 bases between the germline ends. The germline V gene has CDR1 MGHRA and CDR2 YSYEKL. The CDR3 totals 14 residues. Here the CDR3 DNA reads TGCGCCAGCAGCCAACCCGGGACAAGAGAGACCCAGTACTTC. Encoded protein: CASSQPGTRETQYF.

V and J are TRBV23-1 and TRBJ1-1; 7 positions match TRBD1. TRBV23-1 is sorted into the ORF group, with uncertain function. This CDR3 spans 13 amino acids. CDR3: CVMNRGFSTEAFF. In DNA form, the CDR3 reads TGCGTCATGAACAGGGGTTTTAGCACTGAAGCTTTCTTT.

The chain links TRBV6-5 to TRBJ1-1; D remains ambiguous. The V gene lost 8 bases and the J gene lost 1 base, with 5 bases spanning the gap. This CDR3 region has 11 residues. The germline V gene has CDR1 MNHEY and CDR2 SVGAGI. Written as DNA, the CDR3 is TGTGCCAGCCATTGGAACACTGAAGCTTTCTTT. Translating it yields CASHWNTEAFF.

The CDR3 sequence: CASSIGLAGGDSTGELFF. The DNA for the CDR3 is TGTGCCAGTAGTATCGGCTTAGCGGGAGGGGATAGCACCGGGGAGCTGTTTTTT. V gene TRBV19 combines with J gene TRBJ2-2; 11 bases agree with TRBD2. The germline CDR1 and CDR2 sequences are LNHDA and SQIVND (reference sequence). Trimming removed 3 bases from V and 4 bases from J; junction bases left unmatched: 10. The CDR3 extends over 18 amino acids.

The genes are TRBV4-1 and TRBJ1-2, with D hard to call. The CDR3 runs to 14 residues. Germline CDR1 and CDR2: MGHRA and YSYEKL. V was trimmed by 1 base and J by 5 bases, leaving 11 bases between them. The CDR3 DNA follows: TGCGCCAGCAGCCAAGTCGGAGGGAAGTATGGCTACACCTTC. This sequence encodes CASSQVGGKYGYTF.

This chain joins TRBV19 and TRBJ2-1, with TRBD2 matching 11 bases. J gave up 7 bases and V 3 bases, and 5 bases lay outside the gene matches. Germline V gene data show CDR1 as LNHDA and CDR2 as SQIVND (reference sequence). This CDR3 is built from 15 residues. The CDR3 is CASSMYIAGGNEQFF. Here the CDR3 DNA reads TGTGCCAGTAGTATGTATATAGCGGGAGGGAATGAGCAGTTCTTC.

The chain has TRBV7-8 and TRBJ1-5; 9 nucleotides agree with TRBD1. CDR1 and CDR2 (germline): SGHVS, FQNEAQ. This CDR3 comprises 17 residues. J was trimmed by 4 bases and V by 3 bases; bases with no gene match: 10. CDR3 amino acids: CASSFHRTGAKNQPQHF. CDR3 DNA sequence: TGTGCCAGCAGCTTTCACCGGACAGGGGCGAAGAATCAGCCCCAGCATTTT.

The chain has TRBV9 and TRBJ2-1; D unresolved. The CDR3 sequence is 18 residues long. V was trimmed by 3 bases and J by 3 bases, leaving 22 bases between them. CDR1 is SGDLS and CDR2 is YYNGEE in the germline V gene. The CDR3: CASSATPGRPSYYNEQFF. The CDR3 DNA reads as TGTGCCAGCAGCGCCACCCCCGGGCGGCCCTCCTACTACAATGAGCAGTTCTTC. Combining the CDR3 with reference TRBV9 and TRBJ2-1 gives the whole variable domain DSGVTQTPKHLITATGQRVTLRCSPRSGDLSVYWYQQSLDQGLQFLIQYYNGEERAKGNILERFSAQQFPDLHSELNLSSLELGDSALYFCASSATPGRPSYYNEQFFGPGTRLTVL.

The chain has TRBV11-1 and TRBJ1-1; no reliable D call. With 1 base removed from V and 1 base from J, the gap between germline ends came to 7 bases. CDR1 SGHAT and CDR2 FQDESV come from the germline V gene (reference sequence). The CDR3 totals 14 residues. CDR3 DNA: TGTGCCAGCAGCTTAGGGACGGGGAACACTGAAGCTTTCTTT. It encodes CASSLGTGNTEAFF.

The chain employs TRBV29-1 and TRBJ1-1, with D possibly being TRBD1 (6 bases). Per the germline V gene, CDR1 is SQVTM and CDR2 is ANQGSEA. The CDR3 length is 12 residues. CDR3: CSLGTPNTEAFF. Here the CDR3 DNA reads TGCAGTCTCGGGACACCAAACACTGAAGCTTTCTTT.

This chain uses TRBV28 with TRBJ2-7; no reliable D call. The V end lost 6 bases, the J end lost 4 bases, and 16 bases lay between the germline ends. This CDR3 has 14 residues. From germline, CDR1 is MDHEN and CDR2 SYDVKM. The DNA of the CDR3 is TGTGCCAGCAGCCTTCTAACGCCGAGTTACGAGCAGTACTTC. Translated: CASSLLTPSYEQYF.

The chain has TRBV19 and TRBJ2-2, with D perhaps matching TRBD1 or TRBD2 (8 bases each). The CDR3 totals 16 residues. Germline V gene data show CDR1 as LNHDA and CDR2 as SQIVND (reference sequence). Trimming pared 10 bases from V and 1 base from J, leaving 19 bases between. The CDR3 protein is CATRTGGTGNTGELFF. CDR3 nucleotides: TGTGCCACTAGGACGGGAGGGACAGGGAACACCGGGGAGCTGTTTTTT.

The chain recombines TRBV11-3 with TRBJ2-2; D gene unclear. V was cut by 0 bases and J by 3 bases, with 5 bases left in between. The CDR3 loop spans 14 amino acids. Germline values: CDR1 SGHNT, CDR2 YENEEA. CDR3 bases: TGTGCCAGCAGCTTAGAACCGTACACCGGGGAGCTGTTTTTT. It yields the protein CASSLEPYTGELFF.

The sample holds a few counts of this clone. The chain links TRBV28 to TRBJ2-6; D remains unclear. The CDR3 totals 13 residues. Germline lookup yields CDR1 MDHEN and CDR2 SYDVKM. V was clipped by 2 bases and J by 2 bases, with 1 base between them. CDR3 DNA: TGTGCCAGCAGTTTACCTGGGGCCAACGTCCTGACTTTC. This gives the protein CASSLPGANVLTF.

The J gene is TRBJ2-7, the V gene TRBV28; D call uncertain. The V gene lost 2 bases and the J gene lost 4 bases, with 6 bases spanning the gap. Germline V CDR1 and CDR2: MDHEN, SYDVKM. CDR3 length equals 12 residues. The DNA for the CDR3 is TGTGCCAGCAGTTTAAGTGGATACGAGCAGTACTTC. It codes for CASSLSGYEQYF. Drawing the rest from reference TRBV28 and TRBJ2-7, the complete variable domain is DVKVTQSSRYLVKRTGEKVFLECVQDMDHENMFWYRQDPGLGLRLIYFSYDVKMKEKGDIPEGYSVSREKKERFSLILESASTNQTSMYLCASSLSGYEQYFGPGTRLTVT.

This chain uses TRBV5-4 with TRBJ1-2; possibly TRBD1 for D (6 bases). Germline V CDR1 and CDR2: SGHNT, YYREEE (reference sequence). V lost 0 bases and J lost 7, with 10 bases in between. The CDR3 sequence is 13 residues long. CDR3 amino acids: CASSLGTVSGYTF. The CDR3 DNA reads as TGTGCCAGCAGCTTGGGGACAGTAAGTGGCTACACCTTC.

The gene calls are TRBV28 and TRBJ2-7; 9 bases are shared with TRBD2. The CDR3 sequence is 16 residues long. Germline assignment: CDR1 MDHEN and CDR2 SYDVKM. Losses at the gene ends were 9 bases for V and 3 bases for J; bases not matched to a gene: 15. CDR3: CASREGGFSGGYEQYF. CDR3 bases: TGTGCCAGTCGAGAGGGAGGTTTTAGCGGGGGCTACGAGCAGTACTTC.

The chain couples TRBV27 to TRBJ1-2; a possible D gene is TRBD1 (6 bases). The length of the CDR3 is 15 residues. Trimming took off 5 bases at V and 4 bases at J, with 17 bases between the two ends. Looked up from germline, CDR1 is MNHEY and CDR2 is SMNVEV (reference sequence). As DNA, the CDR3 is TGTGCCAGCAGTCAATACTCGGACAGTCCCTATGGCTACACCTTC. The encoded protein is CASSQYSDSPYGYTF.

The V gene is TRBV5-1, the J gene TRBJ2-2, with 7 positions matching TRBD1. The germline V gene has CDR1 SGHRS and CDR2 YFSETQ. This CDR3 region has 17 residues. J gave up 0 bases and V 0 bases, and 5 bases lay outside the gene matches. The CDR3 reads CASSLGAGTANTGELFF. The CDR3 nucleotides read TGCGCCAGCAGCTTGGGAGCCGGGACAGCGAACACCGGGGAGCTGTTTTTT.

This sequence joins TRBV5-1 and TRBJ1-4; D might be TRBD1 (6 bases). Between the trimmed V and J ends, which lost 3 bases and 6 bases, there was a span of 15 bases. This CDR3 comprises 15 residues. The germline V gene encodes CDR1 SGHRS and CDR2 YFSETQ. DNA for the CDR3: TGCGCCAGCAGCTCCGATCTTACAGGGTATGAAAAACTGTTTTTT. Translation: CASSSDLTGYEKLFF.